This paragraph reports one TCR beta chain. This record comes from a study of monozygotic twins with inflammatory bowel disease. The CDR3 totals 14 residues. Germline CDR1 SGHTA, CDR2 FQGNSA. TCRdb reprocessed the 5' RACE reads, keeping one entry per CDR3 protein, no DNA. The sample data list 120,000 to 150,000 distinct CDR3 sequences. This sequence originates from a human donor with ulcerative colitis or Crohn's disease, or a healthy co-twin of an affected twin (not recorded which). Sequenced: blood. The chain uses TRBV7-2 and TRBJ1-1. The CDR3 sequence is CASSPDVLGTEAFF.